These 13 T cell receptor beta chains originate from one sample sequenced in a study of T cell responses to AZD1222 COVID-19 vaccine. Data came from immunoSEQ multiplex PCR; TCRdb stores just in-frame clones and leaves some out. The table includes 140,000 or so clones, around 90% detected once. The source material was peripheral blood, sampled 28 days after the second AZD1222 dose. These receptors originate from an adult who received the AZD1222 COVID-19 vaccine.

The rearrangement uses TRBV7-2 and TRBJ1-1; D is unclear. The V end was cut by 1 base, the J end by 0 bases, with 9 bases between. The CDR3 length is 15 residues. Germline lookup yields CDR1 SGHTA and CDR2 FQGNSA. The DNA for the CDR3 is TGTGCCAGCAGCTTAGTGGGAGGGTTGAACACTGAAGCTTTCTTT. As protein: CASSLVGGLNTEAFF.

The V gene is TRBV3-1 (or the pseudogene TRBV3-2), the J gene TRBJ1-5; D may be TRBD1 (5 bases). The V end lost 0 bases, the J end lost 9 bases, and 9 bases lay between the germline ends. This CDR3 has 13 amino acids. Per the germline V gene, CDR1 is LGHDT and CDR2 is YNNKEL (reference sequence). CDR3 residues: CASSQERGMPQHF. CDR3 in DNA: TGTGCCAGCAGCCAAGAGCGGGGGATGCCCCAGCATTTT.

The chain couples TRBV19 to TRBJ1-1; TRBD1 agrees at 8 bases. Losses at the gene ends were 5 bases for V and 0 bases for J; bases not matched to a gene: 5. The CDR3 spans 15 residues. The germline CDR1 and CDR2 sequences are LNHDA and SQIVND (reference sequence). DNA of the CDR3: TGTGCCAGTAGTCCAGGACAGGGAGTGAACACTGAAGCTTTCTTT. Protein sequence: CASSPGQGVNTEAFF.

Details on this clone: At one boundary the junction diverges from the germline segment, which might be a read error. The CDR3 loop reads CASSSAGQGLMGEQYF. The CDR3 DNA reads TGTGCGAGTAGTTCGGCGGGGCAGGGTTTAATGGGCGAGCAGTACTTC. V and J are TRBV19 and TRBJ2-7; D perhaps matches TRBD2 (6 bases). Germline assignment: CDR1 LNHDA and CDR2 SQIVND (reference sequence). The length of the CDR3 is 16 residues. The whole variable domain, filled in from reference TRBV19 and TRBJ2-7, reads DGGITQSPKYLFRKEGQNVTLSCEQNLNHDAMYWYRQDPGQGLRLIYYSQIVNDFQKGDIAEGYSVSREKKESFPLTVTSAQKNPTAFYLCASSSAGQGLMGEQYFGPGTRLTVT.

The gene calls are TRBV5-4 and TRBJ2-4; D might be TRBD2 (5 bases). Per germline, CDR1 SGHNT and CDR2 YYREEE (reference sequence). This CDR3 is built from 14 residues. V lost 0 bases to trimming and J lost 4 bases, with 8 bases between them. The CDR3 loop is CASSLGGGKNIQYF. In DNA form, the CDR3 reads TGTGCCAGCAGCTTGGGCGGCGGGAAAAACATTCAGTACTTC.

The CDR3 here is CASSPPGARDTEAFF. The CDR3 nucleotides are TGTGCCAGCTCACCACCGGGGGCGAGGGACACTGAAGCTTTCTTT. The rearrangement uses TRBV18 and TRBJ1-1; D possibly corresponds to TRBD1 (6 bases). Between the trimmed V and J ends, which lost 0 bases and 3 bases, there was a span of 11 bases. The CDR3 is 15 residues long. Germline V gives CDR1 KGHSH, CDR2 LQKENI.

The CDR3 here is CASSVRVGGSSVNEQFF. As DNA, the CDR3 is TGTGCCAGCAGCGTAAGGGTCGGCGGGAGTAGTGTCAATGAGCAGTTCTTC. This sequence joins TRBV9 and TRBJ2-1; 7 nucleotides agree with TRBD2. Germline assignment: CDR1 SGDLS and CDR2 YYNGEE. The length of the CDR3 is 17 residues. J gave up 6 bases and V 1 base, and 13 bases lay outside the gene matches.

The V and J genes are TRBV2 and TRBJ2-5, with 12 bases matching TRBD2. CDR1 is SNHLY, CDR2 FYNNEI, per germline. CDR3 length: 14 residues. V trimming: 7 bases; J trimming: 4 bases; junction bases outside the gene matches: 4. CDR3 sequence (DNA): TGTGCCAGCAACCCGGGACTAGCGGGAGAGACCCAGTACTTC. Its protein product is CASNPGLAGETQYF.

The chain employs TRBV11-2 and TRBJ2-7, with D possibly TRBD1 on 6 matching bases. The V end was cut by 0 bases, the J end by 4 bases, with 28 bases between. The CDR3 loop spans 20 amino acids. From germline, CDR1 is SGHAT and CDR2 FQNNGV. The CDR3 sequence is CASSLEGASFPLALRYEQYF. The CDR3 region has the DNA TGTGCCAGCAGCTTAGAGGGGGCTAGTTTCCCCTTAGCGTTACGTTACGAGCAGTACTTC.

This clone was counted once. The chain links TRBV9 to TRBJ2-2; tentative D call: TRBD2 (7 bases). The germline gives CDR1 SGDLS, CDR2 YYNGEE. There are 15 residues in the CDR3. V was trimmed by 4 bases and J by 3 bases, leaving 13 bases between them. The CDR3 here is CASSPRGAYTGELFF. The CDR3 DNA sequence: TGTGCCAGCAGCCCTCGGGGGGCCTACACCGGGGAGCTGTTTTTT.

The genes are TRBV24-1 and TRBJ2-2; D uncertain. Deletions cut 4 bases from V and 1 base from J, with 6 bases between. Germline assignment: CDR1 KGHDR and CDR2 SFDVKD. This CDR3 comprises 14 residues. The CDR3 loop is CATSDEVNTGELFF. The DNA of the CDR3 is TGTGCCACCAGTGACGAGGTGAACACCGGGGAGCTGTTTTTT.

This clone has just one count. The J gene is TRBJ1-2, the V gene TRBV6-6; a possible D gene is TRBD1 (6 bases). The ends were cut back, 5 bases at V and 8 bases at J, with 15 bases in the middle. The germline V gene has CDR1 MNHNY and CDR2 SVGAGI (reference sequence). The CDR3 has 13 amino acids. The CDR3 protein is CASSGAVGGGYTF. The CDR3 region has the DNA TGTGCCAGCAGTGGCGCCGTCGGGGGCGGCTACACCTTC.

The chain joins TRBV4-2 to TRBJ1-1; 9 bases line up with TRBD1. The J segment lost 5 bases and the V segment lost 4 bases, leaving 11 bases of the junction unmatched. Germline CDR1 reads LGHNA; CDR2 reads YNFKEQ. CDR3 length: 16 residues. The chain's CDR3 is CASSRDPGQGKTEAFF. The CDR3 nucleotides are TGTGCCAGCAGCCGGGACCCGGGACAGGGAAAAACTGAAGCTTTCTTT.